The T cell receptor beta chain under discussion was sequenced for a study of blood T cell repertoires in COVID-19. Turning to the study itself: Samples of COVID-19 (acute and convalescent) were obtained from the United States, Italy and Spain.

The study recruited people aged about 18 to 95 years across roughly 23 US areas. Authors' processing steps: By means of reference gene primer amplification, nucleated cell counts were estimated. The method was immunoSEQ multiplex PCR; TCRdb's version includes in-frame clones alone and lacks a portion of them. That table supplies the V and J calls and clone size; D and trimming were determined from the DNA. The sample consists of some 200,000 clones, approximately 86% of them appearing once. The trim removed 5 bases at V and 6 bases at J, leaving 7 bases unmatched. Per the germline V gene, CDR1 is SGHTA and CDR2 is FQGTGA. This CDR3 comprises 15 residues.

The TCR originated in a woman aged 25-40 years who had recovered from COVID-19. The sequenced sample was PBMCs or T cells enriched from blood (not recorded which). V and J are TRBV7-3 and TRBJ2-1; 10 nucleotides match TRBD1. The CDR3 is CASSVDRGRSNEQFF. CDR3 bases: TGTGCCAGCAGCGTCGACAGGGGGCGCTCCAATGAGCAGTTCTTC.